These 13 T cell receptor beta chains share one sample of origin, sequenced in a study of beta chain features in type 1 diabetes. Of the isolated RNA, all was reverse transcribed, and so the sequenced material was expressed TCRB transcripts. Method: immunoSEQ multiplex PCR; TCRdb's copy keeps in-frame clones and lacks some. The sample holds about 230,000 clones, 9.6% seen once. The sequencing sample was made of naive CD4+ T cells from blood. Source of these receptors: a woman under 30 in good health.

In DNA form, the CDR3 reads TGTGCCAGCAGCCGGGGGGCAGGGTTCGGTGGCTACACCTTC. It is translated as CASSRGAGFGGYTF. This sequence joins TRBV5-4 and TRBJ1-2; D possibly corresponds to TRBD1 (6 bases). This CDR3 contains 14 residues. The V end was cut by 4 bases, the J end by 7 bases, with 17 bases between. The germline gives CDR1 SGHNT, CDR2 YYREEE (reference sequence).

The V call is TRBV5-1, the J call TRBJ2-1; 13 bases line up with TRBD2. V was clipped by 3 bases and J by 2 bases; unmatched bases: 11. CDR3 length: 19 residues. In germline, CDR1 is SGHRS, CDR2 YFSETQ. For the CDR3, the DNA is TGCGCCAGCAGCTCGATGACTAGCGGGAGGTCCGGGCCCTACAATGAGCAGTTCTTC. Translating gives CASSSMTSGRSGPYNEQFF.

The chain couples TRBV2 to TRBJ2-5; 8 bases fit TRBD1. This CDR3 region has 13 residues. V gave up 4 bases and J gave up 5 bases; unmatched junction bases: 3. Looked up from germline, CDR1 is SNHLY and CDR2 is FYNNEI. The CDR3 protein is CASSANRGETQYF. The DNA for the CDR3 is TGTGCCAGCAGTGCAAACAGGGGGGAGACCCAGTACTTC.

This clone has a handful of counts. The chain recombines TRBV6-1 with TRBJ1-5; D is undetermined. This CDR3 has 14 residues. Germline CDR1 reads MNHNS; CDR2 reads SASEGT. Trimming took 1 base from V and 4 from J, leaving 8 bases between them. In nucleotides, the CDR3 is TGTGCCAGCAGTGAAGAAGGAGGGAATCAGCCCCAGCATTTT. Translating it yields CASSEEGGNQPQHF.

This clone was seen a few times. The V and J genes are TRBV6-5 and TRBJ1-5; D remains unclear. The CDR3 sequence is 15 residues long. V was cut by 0 bases and J by 7 bases, with 13 bases left in between. Germline CDR1 is MNHEY and CDR2 is SVGAGI. CDR3 nucleotides: TGTGCCAGCAGTTACTCGATGGGGTCGGGACAGCCCCAGCATTTT. It encodes CASSYSMGSGQPQHF.

As regards this clone: This CDR3 is also generated by other DNA sequences in the sample. V and J are TRBV5-1 and TRBJ2-5; 7 bases match TRBD1. After removal of 0 bases from V and 2 bases from J, the junction contained 4 bases not matched to a gene. The CDR3 spans 15 residues. Germline CDR1 and CDR2: SGHRS and YFSETQ. The CDR3 sequence is CASSLGQGGQETQYF. The DNA for the CDR3 is TGCGCCAGCAGCTTGGGACAGGGCGGGCAAGAGACCCAGTACTTC.

The sample holds a few counts of this clone. The gene calls are TRBV15 and TRBJ2-7; D possibly corresponds to TRBD1 (5 bases). The length of the CDR3 is 15 residues. Germline CDR1 LNHNV, CDR2 YYDKDF (reference sequence). The V gene lost 1 base and the J gene lost 4 bases, with 14 bases spanning the gap. CDR3: CATSRVGGAAYEQYF. CDR3 DNA: TGTGCCACCAGCAGAGTTGGTGGGGCAGCTTACGAGCAGTACTTC.

V and J are TRBV5-5 and TRBJ2-5; D perhaps matches TRBD2 (5 bases). The ends were cut back, 4 bases at V and 5 bases at J, with 18 bases in the middle. CDR1 is SGHKS and CDR2 is YYEKEE in the germline V gene (reference sequence). The CDR3 totals 15 residues. This CDR3 is CASSTEGGVWETQYF. The DNA for the CDR3 is TGTGCCAGCAGCACCGAAGGAGGCGTGTGGGAGACCCAGTACTTC.

There are many counts of this clone. In DNA form, the CDR3 reads TGTGCCTGGAGTGTACAGGCTGAAGAAAAACTGTTTTTT. Translated: CAWSVQAEEKLFF. The chain is built from TRBV30 and TRBJ1-4; a weak D match, TRBD1 (5 bases). Germline CDR1 GTSNPN, CDR2 SVGIG (reference sequence). The CDR3 contains 13 residues. Trimming stripped 0 bases from V and 8 bases from J, with 10 bases between.

As DNA, the CDR3 is TGTGCCTGGACCCCCGCGGGGGGAGAAGCCAAAAACATTCAGTACTTC. Encoded protein: CAWTPAGGEAKNIQYF. V is TRBV30 and J is TRBJ2-4; 8 bases are a match to TRBD2. CDR3 length: 16 residues. The trim removed 4 bases at V and 0 bases at J, leaving 8 bases unmatched. Germline assignment: CDR1 GTSNPN and CDR2 SVGIG (reference sequence).

This clone was counted between two and nine times. The gene calls are TRBV19 and TRBJ2-6, with TRBD1 identical over 10 bases. V dropped 5 bases and J dropped 0; count of bases not matched to a gene: 1. Germline CDR1 reads LNHDA; CDR2 reads SQIVND (reference sequence). The CDR3 length is 16 residues. Here the CDR3 DNA reads TGTGCCAGTAGTCGGACAGGGGGCTCTGGGGCCAACGTCCTGACTTTC. Translating gives CASSRTGGSGANVLTF.

This clone was seen more than once but under ten times. The chain uses TRBV19 and TRBJ1-5, with 12 bases lining up with TRBD1. The CDR3 covers 17 residues. Germline CDR1 and CDR2: LNHDA and SQIVND (reference sequence). V was pared by 6 bases and J by 2 bases, with 8 bases of the junction left unmatched. CDR3 in amino acids: CASRRDRGPDGNQPQHF. Here the CDR3 DNA reads TGTGCCAGTAGACGGGACAGGGGGCCGGATGGCAATCAGCCCCAGCATTTT.

On this clone: The sample has other DNA sequences that encode this CDR3 too. The J gene is TRBJ2-2, the V gene TRBV5-1, with D unclear. Trimming removed 0 bases from V and 1 base from J, with 4 bases in between. CDR1 and CDR2 (germline): SGHRS, YFSETQ. This CDR3 is 14 amino acids long. CDR3 sequence: CASSLGGNTGELFF. The CDR3 DNA is TGCGCCAGCAGCTTGGGCGGGAACACCGGGGAGCTGTTTTTT.